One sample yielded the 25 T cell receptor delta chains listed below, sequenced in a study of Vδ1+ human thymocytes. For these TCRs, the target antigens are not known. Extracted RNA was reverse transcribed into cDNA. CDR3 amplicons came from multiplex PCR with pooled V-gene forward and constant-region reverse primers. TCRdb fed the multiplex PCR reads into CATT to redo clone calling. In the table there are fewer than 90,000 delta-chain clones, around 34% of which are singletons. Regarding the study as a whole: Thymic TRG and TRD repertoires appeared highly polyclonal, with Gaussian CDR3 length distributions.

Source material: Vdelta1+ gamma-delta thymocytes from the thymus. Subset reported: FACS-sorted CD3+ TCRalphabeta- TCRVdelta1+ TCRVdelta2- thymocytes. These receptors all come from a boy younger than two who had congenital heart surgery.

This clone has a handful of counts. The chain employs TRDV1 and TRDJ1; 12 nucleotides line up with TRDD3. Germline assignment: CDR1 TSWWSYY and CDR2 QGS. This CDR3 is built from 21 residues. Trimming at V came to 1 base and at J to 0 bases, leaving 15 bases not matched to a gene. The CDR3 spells CALGEPPGYLGDTGHTDKLIF. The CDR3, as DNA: TGTGCTCTTGGGGAACCTCCGGGCTACCTGGGGGATACGGGTCACACCGATAAACTCATCTTT.

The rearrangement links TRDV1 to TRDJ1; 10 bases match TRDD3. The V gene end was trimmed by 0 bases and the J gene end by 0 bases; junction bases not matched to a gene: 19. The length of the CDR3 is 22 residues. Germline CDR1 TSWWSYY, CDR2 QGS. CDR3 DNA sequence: TGTGCTCTTGGGGAACTAGTATTAGATTTTTATCTGGGGGATATGTACACCGATAAACTCATCTTT. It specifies CALGELVLDFYLGDMYTDKLIF.

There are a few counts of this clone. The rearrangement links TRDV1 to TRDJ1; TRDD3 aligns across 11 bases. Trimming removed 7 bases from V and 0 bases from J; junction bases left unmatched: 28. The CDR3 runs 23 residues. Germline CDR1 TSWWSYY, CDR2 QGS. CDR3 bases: TGTGCTCTTGTCGCCGTCGAGACGAGGGGTACGCTGGGGGATACAGGGTACACCGATAAACTCATCTTT. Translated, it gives CALVAVETRGTLGDTGYTDKLIF.

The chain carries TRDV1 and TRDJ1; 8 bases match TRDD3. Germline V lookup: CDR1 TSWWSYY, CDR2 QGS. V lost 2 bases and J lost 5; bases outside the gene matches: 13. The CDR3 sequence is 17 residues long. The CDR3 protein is CALGEVYSSGDTDKLIF. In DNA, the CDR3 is TGTGCTCTTGGGGAAGTTTACTCTTCTGGGGATACTGATAAACTCATCTTT.

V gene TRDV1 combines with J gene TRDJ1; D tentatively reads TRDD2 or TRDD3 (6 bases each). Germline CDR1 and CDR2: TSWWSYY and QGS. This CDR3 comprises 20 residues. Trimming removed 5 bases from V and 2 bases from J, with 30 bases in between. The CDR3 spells CALGRPFIFPSLLGTDKLIF. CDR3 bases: TGTGCTCTTGGGAGACCCTTCATTTTTCCTAGCCTACTGGGTACCGATAAACTCATCTTT.

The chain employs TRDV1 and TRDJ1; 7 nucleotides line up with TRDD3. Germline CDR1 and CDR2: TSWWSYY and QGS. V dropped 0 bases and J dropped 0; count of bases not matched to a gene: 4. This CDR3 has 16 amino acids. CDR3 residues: CALGELGGYDTDKLIF. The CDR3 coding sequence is TGTGCTCTTGGGGAACTGGGAGGATACGACACCGATAAACTCATCTTT.

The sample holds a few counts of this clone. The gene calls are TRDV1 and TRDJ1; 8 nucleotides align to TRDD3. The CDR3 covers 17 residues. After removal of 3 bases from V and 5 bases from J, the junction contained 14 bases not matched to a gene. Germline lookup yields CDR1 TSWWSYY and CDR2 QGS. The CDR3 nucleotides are TGTGCTCTTGGGGACCGGAGCGAGGGATACGCGATAGATAAACTCATCTTT. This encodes CALGDRSEGYAIDKLIF.

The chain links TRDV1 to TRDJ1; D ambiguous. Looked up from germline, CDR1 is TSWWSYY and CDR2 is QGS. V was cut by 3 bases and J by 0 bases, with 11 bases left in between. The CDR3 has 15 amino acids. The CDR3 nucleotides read TGTGCTCTTGGGGACATTTCTAGATACACCGATAAACTCATCTTT. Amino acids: CALGDISRYTDKLIF.

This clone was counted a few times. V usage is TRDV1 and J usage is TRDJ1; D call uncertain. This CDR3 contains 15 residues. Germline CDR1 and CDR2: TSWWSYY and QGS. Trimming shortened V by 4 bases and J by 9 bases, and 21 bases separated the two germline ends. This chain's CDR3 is CALGGTPGPGIELIF. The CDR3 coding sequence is TGTGCTCTTGGGGGAACCCCGGGCCCCGGCATTGAACTCATCTTT.

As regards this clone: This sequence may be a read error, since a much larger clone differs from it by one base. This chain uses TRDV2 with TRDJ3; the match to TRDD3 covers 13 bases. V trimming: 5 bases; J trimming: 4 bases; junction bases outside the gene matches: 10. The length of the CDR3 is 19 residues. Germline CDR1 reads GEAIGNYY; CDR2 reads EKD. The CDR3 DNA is TGTGCCTGTGCATCTCCACTGGGGGATACGCTGTGGGACACCCGACAGATGTTTTTC. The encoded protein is CACASPLGDTLWDTRQMFF.

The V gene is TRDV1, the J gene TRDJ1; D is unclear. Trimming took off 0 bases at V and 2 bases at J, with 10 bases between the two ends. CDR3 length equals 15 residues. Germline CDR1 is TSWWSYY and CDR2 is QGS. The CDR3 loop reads CALGELPQGTDKLIF. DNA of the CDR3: TGTGCTCTTGGGGAACTGCCCCAGGGGACCGATAAACTCATCTTT.

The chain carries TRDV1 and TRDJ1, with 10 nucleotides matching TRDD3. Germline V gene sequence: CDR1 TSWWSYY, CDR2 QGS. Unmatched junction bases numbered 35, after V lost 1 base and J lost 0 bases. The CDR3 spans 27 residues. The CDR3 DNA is TGTGCTCTTGGGGAACCCCGCCTGCTCTACGAACGGGGGATTGGGGGATACCCCAGCCTGTACACCGATAAACTCATCTTT. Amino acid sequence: CALGEPRLLYERGIGGYPSLYTDKLIF.

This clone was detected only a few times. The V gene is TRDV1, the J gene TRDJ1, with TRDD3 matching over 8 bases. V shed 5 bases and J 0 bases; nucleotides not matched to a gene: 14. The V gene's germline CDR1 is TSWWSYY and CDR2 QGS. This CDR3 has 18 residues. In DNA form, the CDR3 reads TGTGCTCTTGGGTTTAACATGGGATACGCTCGGTACACCGATAAACTCATCTTT. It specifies CALGFNMGYARYTDKLIF.

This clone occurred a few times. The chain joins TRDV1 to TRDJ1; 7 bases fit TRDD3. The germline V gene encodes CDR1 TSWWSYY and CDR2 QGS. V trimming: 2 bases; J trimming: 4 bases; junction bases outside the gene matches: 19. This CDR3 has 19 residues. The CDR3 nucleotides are TGTGCTCTTGGGGAAAGGTCTCCAACACGGAACTGGGGAAACGATAAACTCATCTTT. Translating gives CALGERSPTRNWGNDKLIF.

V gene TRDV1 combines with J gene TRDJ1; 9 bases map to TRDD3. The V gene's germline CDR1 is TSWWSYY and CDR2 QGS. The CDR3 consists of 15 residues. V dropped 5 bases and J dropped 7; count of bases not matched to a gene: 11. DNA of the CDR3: TGTGCTCTTGGGCCGGGGGGATACCCGATGGGTAAACTCATCTTT. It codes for CALGPGGYPMGKLIF.

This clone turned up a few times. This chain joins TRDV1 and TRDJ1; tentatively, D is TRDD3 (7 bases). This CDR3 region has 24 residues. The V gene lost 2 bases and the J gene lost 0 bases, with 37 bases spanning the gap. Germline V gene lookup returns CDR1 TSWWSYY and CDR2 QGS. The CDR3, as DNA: TGTGCTCTTGGGGAAGCCTTCCCCTGGACTGGAGGGCACTGGGGCCGATTGTACACCGATAAACTCATCTTT. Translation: CALGEAFPWTGGHWGRLYTDKLIF.

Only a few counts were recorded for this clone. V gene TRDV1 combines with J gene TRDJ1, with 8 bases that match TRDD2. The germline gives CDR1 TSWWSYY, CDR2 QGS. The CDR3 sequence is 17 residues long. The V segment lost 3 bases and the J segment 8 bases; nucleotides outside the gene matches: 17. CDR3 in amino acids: CALGDPFLTGTRKKLIF. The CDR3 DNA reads TGTGCTCTTGGGGACCCCTTCCTAACGGGGACCAGGAAAAAACTCATCTTT.

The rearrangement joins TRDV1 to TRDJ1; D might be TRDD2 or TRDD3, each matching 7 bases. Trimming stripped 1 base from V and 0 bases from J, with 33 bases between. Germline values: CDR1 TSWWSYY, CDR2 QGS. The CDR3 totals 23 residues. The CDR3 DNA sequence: TGTGCTCTTGGGGAACCAAATTCCTACCCTGGAACTGGGGACCTATCGTACACCGATAAACTCATCTTT. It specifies CALGEPNSYPGTGDLSYTDKLIF.

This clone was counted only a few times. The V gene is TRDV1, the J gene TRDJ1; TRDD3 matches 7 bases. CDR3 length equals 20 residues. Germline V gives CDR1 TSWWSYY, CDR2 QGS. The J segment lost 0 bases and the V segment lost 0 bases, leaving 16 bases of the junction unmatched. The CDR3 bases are TGTGCTCTTGGGGAACTAGCTTTCAGTGGATACGCACTGTACACCGATAAACTCATCTTT. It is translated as CALGELAFSGYALYTDKLIF.

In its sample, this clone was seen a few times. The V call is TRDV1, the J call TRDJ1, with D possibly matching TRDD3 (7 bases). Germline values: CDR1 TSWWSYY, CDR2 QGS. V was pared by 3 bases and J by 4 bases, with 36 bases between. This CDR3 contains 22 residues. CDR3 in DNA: TGTGCTCTTGGGGACCGCGGGCCTTCCCACACCTACTGGGGATCCGGCGGCGATAAACTCATCTTT. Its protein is CALGDRGPSHTYWGSGGDKLIF.

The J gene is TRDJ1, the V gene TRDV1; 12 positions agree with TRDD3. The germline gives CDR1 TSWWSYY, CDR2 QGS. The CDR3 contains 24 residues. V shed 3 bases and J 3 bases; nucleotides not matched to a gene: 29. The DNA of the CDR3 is TGTGCTCTTGGGGAGCGGGTTCCTAAATCCAGATTACTGGGGGATACCATAAGACCCGATAAACTCATCTTT. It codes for CALGERVPKSRLLGDTIRPDKLIF.

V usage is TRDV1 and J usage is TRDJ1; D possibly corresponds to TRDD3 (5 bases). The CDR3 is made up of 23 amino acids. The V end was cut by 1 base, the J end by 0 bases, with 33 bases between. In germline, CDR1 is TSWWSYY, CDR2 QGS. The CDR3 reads CALGERLRDFSTSCVRDTDKLIF. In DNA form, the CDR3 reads TGTGCTCTTGGGGAACGCTTACGGGATTTCTCTACGAGTTGCGTACGGGACACCGATAAACTCATCTTT.

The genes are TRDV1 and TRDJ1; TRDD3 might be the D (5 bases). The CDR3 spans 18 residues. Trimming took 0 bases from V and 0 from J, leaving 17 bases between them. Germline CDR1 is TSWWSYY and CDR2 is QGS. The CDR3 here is CALGELGASWSYTDKLIF. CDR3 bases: TGTGCTCTTGGGGAACTGGGGGCCTCTTGGTCGTACACCGATAAACTCATCTTT.

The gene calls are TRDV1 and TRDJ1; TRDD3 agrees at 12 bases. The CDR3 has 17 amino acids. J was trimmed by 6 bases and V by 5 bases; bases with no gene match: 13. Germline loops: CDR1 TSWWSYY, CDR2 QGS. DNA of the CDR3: TGTGCTCTTGGGATAATATGTACTGGGGGATACAGGTATAAACTCATCTTT. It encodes CALGIICTGGYRYKLIF.

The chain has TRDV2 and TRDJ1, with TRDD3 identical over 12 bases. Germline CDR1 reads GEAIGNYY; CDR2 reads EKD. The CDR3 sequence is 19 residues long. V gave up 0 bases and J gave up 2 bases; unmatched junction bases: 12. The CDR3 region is CACDTGNRTGGYLTDKLIF. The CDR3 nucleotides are TGTGCCTGTGACACCGGAAATCGTACTGGGGGATACTTAACCGATAAACTCATCTTT.